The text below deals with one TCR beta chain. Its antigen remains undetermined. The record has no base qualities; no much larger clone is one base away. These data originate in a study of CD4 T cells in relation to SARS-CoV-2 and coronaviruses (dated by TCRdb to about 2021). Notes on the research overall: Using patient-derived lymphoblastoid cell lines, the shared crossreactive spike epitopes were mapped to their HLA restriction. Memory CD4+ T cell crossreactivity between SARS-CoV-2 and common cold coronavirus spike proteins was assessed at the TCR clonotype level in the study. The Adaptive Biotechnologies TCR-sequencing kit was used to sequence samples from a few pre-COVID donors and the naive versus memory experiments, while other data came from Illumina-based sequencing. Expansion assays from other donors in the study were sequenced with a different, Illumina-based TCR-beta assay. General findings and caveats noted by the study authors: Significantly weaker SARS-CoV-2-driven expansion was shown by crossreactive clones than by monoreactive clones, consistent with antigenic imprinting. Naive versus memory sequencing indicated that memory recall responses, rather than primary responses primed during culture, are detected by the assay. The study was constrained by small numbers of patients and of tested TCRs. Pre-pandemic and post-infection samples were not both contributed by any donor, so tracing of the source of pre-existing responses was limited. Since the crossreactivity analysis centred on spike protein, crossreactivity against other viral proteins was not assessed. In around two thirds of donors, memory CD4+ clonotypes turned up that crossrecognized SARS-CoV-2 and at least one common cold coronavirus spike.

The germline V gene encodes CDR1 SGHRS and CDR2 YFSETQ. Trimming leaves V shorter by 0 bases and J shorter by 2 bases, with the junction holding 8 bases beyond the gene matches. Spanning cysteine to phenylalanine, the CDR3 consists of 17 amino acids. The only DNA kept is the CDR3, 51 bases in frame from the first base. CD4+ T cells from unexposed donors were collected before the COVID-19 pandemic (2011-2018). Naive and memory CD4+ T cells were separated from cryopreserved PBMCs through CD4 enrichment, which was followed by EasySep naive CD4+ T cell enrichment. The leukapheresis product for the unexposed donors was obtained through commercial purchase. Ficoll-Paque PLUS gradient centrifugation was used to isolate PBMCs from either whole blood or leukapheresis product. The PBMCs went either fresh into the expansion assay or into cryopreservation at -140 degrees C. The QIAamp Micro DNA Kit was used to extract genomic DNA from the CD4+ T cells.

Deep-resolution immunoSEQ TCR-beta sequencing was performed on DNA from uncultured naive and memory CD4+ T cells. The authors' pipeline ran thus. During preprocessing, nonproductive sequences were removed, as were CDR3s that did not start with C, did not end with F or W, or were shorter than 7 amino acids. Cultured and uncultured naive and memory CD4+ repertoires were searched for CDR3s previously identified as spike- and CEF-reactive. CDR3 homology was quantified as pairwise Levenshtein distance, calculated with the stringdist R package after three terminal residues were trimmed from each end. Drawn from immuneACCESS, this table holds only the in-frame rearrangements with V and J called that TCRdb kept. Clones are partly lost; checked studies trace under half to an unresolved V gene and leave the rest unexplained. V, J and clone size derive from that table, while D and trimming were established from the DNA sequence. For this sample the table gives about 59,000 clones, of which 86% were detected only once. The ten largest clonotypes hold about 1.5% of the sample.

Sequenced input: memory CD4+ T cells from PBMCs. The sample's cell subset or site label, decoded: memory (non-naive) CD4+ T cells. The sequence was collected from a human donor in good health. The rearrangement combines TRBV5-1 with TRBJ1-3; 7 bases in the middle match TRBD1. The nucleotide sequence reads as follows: TGCGCCAGCAGCTTGGTGGCAGGGGGTTTAACTGGAAACACCATATATTTT. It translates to CASSLVAGGLTGNTIYF.